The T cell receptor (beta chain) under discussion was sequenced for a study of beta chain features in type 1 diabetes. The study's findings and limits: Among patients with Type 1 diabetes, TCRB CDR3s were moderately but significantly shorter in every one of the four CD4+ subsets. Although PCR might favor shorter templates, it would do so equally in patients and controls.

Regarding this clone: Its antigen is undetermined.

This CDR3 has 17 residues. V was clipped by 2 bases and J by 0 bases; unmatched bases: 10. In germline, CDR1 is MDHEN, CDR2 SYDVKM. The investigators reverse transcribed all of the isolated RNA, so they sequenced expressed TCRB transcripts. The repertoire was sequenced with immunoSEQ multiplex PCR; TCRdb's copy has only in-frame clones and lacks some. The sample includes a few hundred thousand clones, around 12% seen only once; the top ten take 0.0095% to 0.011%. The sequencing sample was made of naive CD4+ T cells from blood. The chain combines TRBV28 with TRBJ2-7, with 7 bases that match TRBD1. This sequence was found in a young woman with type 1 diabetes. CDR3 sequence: CASSLKGARKSSYEQYF. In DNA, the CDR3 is TGTGCCAGCAGTTTAAAGGGGGCGCGGAAGTCCTCCTACGAGCAGTACTTC.